The 2 T cell receptor beta chains presented below share a single source sample, sequenced in a study of blood T cell repertoires in COVID-19. The assay was immunoSEQ multiplex PCR, and TCRdb's table has in-frame clones only and misses some. The repertoire consists of 490,000 or so clones, with 85% to 90% occurring once and the leading ten covering about 1.7%. The sample consisted of PBMCs or T cells enriched from blood (not recorded which). The origin of the receptors is a woman aged 40 to 49 who had recovered from COVID-19.

The chain employs TRBV6-2 or TRBV6-3 and TRBJ1-1; D gene uncertain. Germline V lookup: CDR1 MNHEY, CDR2 SVGEGT. The CDR3 consists of 15 residues. V dropped 0 bases and J dropped 1 base, with 9 bases sitting between them. The CDR3 here is CASSYSKGGNTEAFF. The CDR3 DNA reads TGTGCCAGCAGTTACTCTAAAGGCGGGAACACTGAAGCTTTCTTT.

The chain carries TRBV12-3 or TRBV12-4 and TRBJ1-2; maybe TRBD1 (5 bases). The ends were cut back, 3 bases at V and 4 bases at J, with 9 bases in the middle. This CDR3 comprises 13 residues. The CDR3 is CASSFDRSYGYTF. CDR3 bases: TGTGCCAGCAGTTTTGACAGAAGCTATGGCTACACCTTC.